This TCR beta chain was identified in a study of post-analysis software for immune sequencing data. Study information: Several disease courses (relapsing-remitting, secondary progressive and progressive-relapsing) of multiple sclerosis were included. Findings of the study overall: Multiple sclerosis patients had significantly lower normalized Chao1 diversity than controls. About five TRBV segments appeared more often in patients than in controls, and TRBV5-6, TRBV5-1 and TRBV20-1 were among these. Those samples that were prepared in the same batch co-clustered strongly by F measure.

This clonotype appeared a few times. Its cognate antigen is unknown. Looked up from germline, CDR1 is SQVTM and CDR2 is ANQGSEA. This CDR3 contains 13 residues. Trimming removed 3 bases from V and 3 bases from J, with 10 bases in between. Researchers reported that TCR beta cDNA libraries carried unique molecular identifiers. It was from about 1 to 10 million T cells that about half a million cDNA molecules came. One entry per CDR3 protein, called by TCRdb with MiXCR from the PCR reads. Found here are about 540,000 distinct CDR3 sequences, approximately 31% of them singletons; the top ten hold 4.5% to 7.5%.

The sample taken for sequencing was blood. This sequence joins TRBV29-1 and TRBJ2-3; D may be TRBD2 (6 bases). This receptor was identified in a girl aged 2-17 years with multiple sclerosis. In nucleotides, the CDR3 is TGCAGCGTTGACCAGGGAGGAACAGATACGCAGTATTTT. This codes for CSVDQGGTDTQYF.